The 22 T cell receptor beta chains below were found in one sample sequenced in a study of response to subunit inactivated influenza vaccine. TCRdb redid the calling of the RT-PCR reads with MiXCR, one entry per CDR3 protein. This table holds about 180,000 distinct CDR3 sequences, 9.2% found once. Sequenced material: non-naive T cells sorted from PBMCs, taken on the day of vaccination. Source of these receptors: a man aged 50-60 years who received an inactivated influenza vaccine.

The chain combines TRBV21-1 with TRBJ2-5; TRBD1 was called by the table and not checked on the DNA. TRBV21-1 is assigned pseudogene status. The CDR3 is 16 amino acids. The CDR3 loop is CASSYGDRTTIETQYF. CDR3 sequence (DNA): TGTGCCAGCAGCTATGGGGACAGGACGACAATTGAGACCCAGTACTTC.

This clonotype came up a few times. This rearrangement joins TRBV24-1 to TRBJ2-7, with 14 bases that match TRBD2. Losses at the gene ends were 3 bases for V and 5 bases for J; bases not matched to a gene: 2. The V gene's germline CDR1 is KGHDR and CDR2 SFDVKD. The CDR3 contains 15 residues. The CDR3 DNA reads as TGTGCCACCAGTGATGGACTAGCGGGAGGCCACGAGCAGTACTTC. Its translation is CATSDGLAGGHEQYF.

This chain uses TRBV20-1 with TRBJ2-1; TRBD2 aligns across 10 bases. Losses at the gene ends were 6 bases for V and 8 bases for J; bases not matched to a gene: 13. Germline lookup yields CDR1 DFQATT and CDR2 SNEGSKA (reference sequence). The CDR3 runs 15 residues. CDR3: CSALPTSGISDEQFF. The CDR3 DNA follows: TGCAGTGCACTTCCCACTAGCGGGATTTCCGATGAGCAGTTCTTC.

The sample holds many counts of this clonotype. The chain has TRBV5-1 and TRBJ1-1, with 7 positions matching TRBD1. CDR3 size: 12 residues. Germline assignment: CDR1 SGHRS and CDR2 YFSETQ. With V trimmed by 3 bases and J by 7 bases, 3 bases remained unmatched. The CDR3 region is CASSYQGGEAFF. The CDR3 DNA sequence: TGCGCCAGCAGCTATCAGGGGGGTGAAGCTTTCTTT.

The table lists this clonotype with many counts. J is TRBJ2-7 and V is TRBV6-2 or TRBV6-3; TRBD1 aligns across 7 bases. The CDR3 is 13 amino acids. Unmatched junction bases numbered 3, after V lost 6 bases and J lost 1 base. Germline assignment: CDR1 MNHEY and CDR2 SVGEGT. The CDR3 is CASSRGQSYEQYF. As DNA, the CDR3 is TGTGCCAGCAGCAGGGGACAGTCCTACGAGCAGTACTTC.

The table lists this clonotype with a few counts. The chain links TRBV29-1 to TRBJ2-7; 9 bases map to TRBD2. V was pared by 6 bases and J by 3 bases, with 15 bases of the junction left unmatched. The germline gives CDR1 SQVTM, CDR2 ANQGSEA. The CDR3 runs 16 residues. The CDR3 loop is CSVAGASGNVNYEQYF. CDR3 nucleotides: TGCAGCGTCGCGGGGGCTAGCGGGAACGTAAACTACGAGCAGTACTTC.

V gene TRBV6-2 or TRBV6-3 combines with J gene TRBJ1-2, with TRBD1 as a possible D gene (5 bases). Trimming shortened V by 2 bases and J by 3 bases, and 13 bases separated the two germline ends. The CDR3 extends over 15 amino acids. Looked up from germline, CDR1 is MNHEY and CDR2 is SVGEGT. The CDR3 loop reads CASSYVGGTDYGYTF. CDR3 coding DNA: TGTGCCAGCAGTTACGTGGGGGGGACGGACTATGGCTACACCTTC.

This clonotype has a handful of counts. The V and J genes are TRBV4-3 and TRBJ1-2; D not certain. CDR1 and CDR2 (germline): LGHNA, YSLEER. This CDR3 has 15 residues. V was clipped by 0 bases and J by 3 bases, with 11 bases between them. DNA of the CDR3: TGCGCCAGCAGCCAAGATTCACGGGGTCACTATGGCTACACCTTC. This translates into CASSQDSRGHYGYTF.

V usage is TRBV20-1 and J usage is TRBJ2-1, with 11 positions matching TRBD2. CDR3 length equals 17 residues. V lost 0 bases and J lost 6; bases outside the gene matches: 10. Looked up from germline, CDR1 is DFQATT and CDR2 is SNEGSKA (reference sequence). The CDR3 spells CSARDIEGTSGINEQFF. CDR3 coding DNA: TGCAGTGCTAGAGATATTGAGGGGACTAGCGGTATCAATGAGCAGTTCTTC.

The V gene is TRBV5-1, the J gene TRBJ1-1; D possibly corresponds to TRBD1 (6 bases). CDR3 length equals 13 residues. V gave up 2 bases and J gave up 7 bases, with 12 bases separating them. Per the germline V gene, CDR1 is SGHRS and CDR2 is YFSETQ. CDR3 region: CASSFQGKSEAFF. In DNA form, the CDR3 reads TGCGCCAGCAGCTTTCAGGGGAAGAGTGAAGCTTTCTTT.

V and J are TRBV20-1 and TRBJ2-7; TRBD1 or TRBD2 may be the D gene (5 bases each). Germline CDR1 is DFQATT and CDR2 is SNEGSKA (reference sequence). CDR3 length: 14 residues. V lost 3 bases to trimming and J lost 2 bases, with 14 bases between them. The CDR3 loop reads CSASVGVDPYEQYF. The CDR3 region has the DNA TGCAGTGCTAGCGTGGGGGTGGATCCCTACGAGCAGTACTTC.

This clonotype came up many times. The chain joins TRBV11-2 to TRBJ2-1; maybe TRBD1 (6 bases). Trimming removed 4 bases from V and 16 bases from J, with 17 bases in between. The CDR3 extends over 12 amino acids. The germline V gene has CDR1 SGHAT and CDR2 FQNNGV. CDR3 DNA sequence: TGTGCCAGCAGCTACCGAGGGGGAAGATGTTTCTTC. Amino acid sequence: CASSYRGGRCFF.

At least ten counts were recorded for this clonotype. The V call is TRBV10-3, the J call TRBJ2-3; D is unresolved. The germline V gene has CDR1 ENHRY and CDR2 SYGVKD. V was pared by 5 bases and J by 5 bases, with 11 bases between. CDR3 length: 13 residues. The CDR3 spells CAISPENQDTQYF. Written as DNA, the CDR3 is TGTGCCATCAGTCCCGAAAACCAAGATACGCAGTATTTT.

This chain connects TRBV29-1 to TRBJ2-7; D possibly matches TRBD1 or TRBD2 (5 bases each). Per the germline V gene, CDR1 is SQVTM and CDR2 is ANQGSEA. Trimming took off 6 bases at V and 2 bases at J, with 11 bases between the two ends. This CDR3 spans 12 amino acids. The CDR3 nucleotides are TGCAGCGTACCGGGACGGGCCTACGAGCAGTACTTC. Translating it yields CSVPGRAYEQYF.

The table lists this clonotype with many counts. The rearrangement joins TRBV12-3 or TRBV12-4 to TRBJ2-4, with 7 nucleotides matching TRBD1. V trimming: 0 bases; J trimming: 1 base; junction bases outside the gene matches: 15. The CDR3 has 20 amino acids. CDR3 amino acids: CASSLAMLLNRGSAKNIQYF. CDR3 nucleotides: TGTGCCAGCAGTTTAGCAATGCTTCTCAACAGGGGATCGGCCAAAAACATTCAGTACTTC.

V usage is TRBV20-1 and J usage is TRBJ2-7; D perhaps matches TRBD1 (5 bases). The germline V gene has CDR1 DFQATT and CDR2 SNEGSKA (reference sequence). CDR3 size: 12 residues. Trimming removed 5 bases at V and 5 bases at J, with 13 bases between. As DNA, the CDR3 is TGCAGTGCTCGTAGGGGCCAAGACGAGCAGTACTTC. Residues: CSARRGQDEQYF.

The rearrangement uses TRBV3-1 and TRBJ2-1; 8 bases match TRBD2. The junction had 3 bases not matched to a gene; V was cut back by 1 base and J by 7 bases. The CDR3 totals 14 residues. The germline V gene has CDR1 LGHDT and CDR2 YNNKEL (reference sequence). CDR3 sequence reads: CASSQGLASNEQFF. For the CDR3, the DNA is TGTGCCAGCAGCCAAGGACTAGCGTCGAATGAGCAGTTCTTC.

The genes are TRBV20-1 and TRBJ1-4; no firm D call. V lost 4 bases and J 3 bases, leaving 9 bases between the germline ends. The CDR3 sequence is 13 residues long. The germline V gene encodes CDR1 DFQATT and CDR2 SNEGSKA (reference sequence). Here the CDR3 DNA reads TGCAGTGCTAATAGGATTGCTAATGAAAAACTGTTTTTT. This sequence encodes CSANRIANEKLFF.

This clonotype has at least ten counts. The chain has TRBV28 and TRBJ2-3; D gene uncertain. Germline values: CDR1 MDHEN, CDR2 SYDVKM. V dropped 4 bases and J dropped 4 bases, with 21 bases sitting between them. The length of the CDR3 is 17 residues. The DNA for the CDR3 is TGTGCCAGCAGTTCCTCTAATTCGCTTGAACGGCCAGATACGCAGTATTTT. Translating it yields CASSSSNSLERPDTQYF.

This clonotype was recorded at least ten times. The chain has TRBV4-3 and TRBJ2-7; TRBD2 aligns across 7 bases. Germline trimming cut 1 base from V and 2 bases from J; bases unmatched to any gene: 5. From germline, CDR1 is LGHNA and CDR2 YSLEER. The CDR3 spans 15 residues. The CDR3 DNA is TGCGCCAGCAGCCAAGTAGGGAGCGGGGCCTACGAGCAGTACTTC. As protein: CASSQVGSGAYEQYF.

At least ten counts were recorded for this clonotype. The V gene is TRBV4-2, the J gene TRBJ2-7; 7 nucleotides line up with TRBD1. With V trimmed by 0 bases and J by 4 bases, 6 bases remained unmatched. Per germline, CDR1 LGHNA and CDR2 YNFKEQ. CDR3 size: 15 residues. CDR3 in amino acids: CASSQDPTGEYEQYF. CDR3 sequence (DNA): TGTGCCAGCAGCCAAGATCCAACAGGGGAATACGAGCAGTACTTC.

This clonotype was picked up a small number of times. The rearrangement links TRBV4-3 to TRBJ2-5; tentatively, D is TRBD1 (5 bases). Germline loops: CDR1 LGHNA, CDR2 YSLEER. V was pared by 0 bases and J by 7 bases, with 9 bases between. CDR3 length equals 13 residues. This CDR3 reads CASSQDSQGTQYF. For the CDR3, the DNA is TGCGCCAGCAGCCAAGACTCGCAGGGGACCCAGTACTTC.